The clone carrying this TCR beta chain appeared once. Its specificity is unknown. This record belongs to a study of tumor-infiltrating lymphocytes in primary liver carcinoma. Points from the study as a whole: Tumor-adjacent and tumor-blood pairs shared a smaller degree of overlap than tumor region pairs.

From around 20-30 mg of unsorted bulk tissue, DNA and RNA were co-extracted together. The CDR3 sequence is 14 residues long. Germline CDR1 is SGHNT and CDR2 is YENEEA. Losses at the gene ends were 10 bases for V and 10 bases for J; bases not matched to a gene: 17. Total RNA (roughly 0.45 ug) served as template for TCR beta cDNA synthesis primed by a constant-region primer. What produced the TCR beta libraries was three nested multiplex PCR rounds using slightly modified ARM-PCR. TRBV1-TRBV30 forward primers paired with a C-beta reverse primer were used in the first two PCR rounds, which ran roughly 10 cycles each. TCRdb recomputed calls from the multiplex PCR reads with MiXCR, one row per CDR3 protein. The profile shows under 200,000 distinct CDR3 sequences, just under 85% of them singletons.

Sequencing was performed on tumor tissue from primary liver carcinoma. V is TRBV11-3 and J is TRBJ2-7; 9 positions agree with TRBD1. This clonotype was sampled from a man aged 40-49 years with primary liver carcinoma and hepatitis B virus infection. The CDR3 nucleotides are TGTGCCACTCGACAGGGGGTGAGTTCCTACAATCAGTACTTC. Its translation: CATRQGVSSYNQYF.